Listed below are T cell receptor beta chains from one sample, sequenced in a study of patients and donors after allogeneic stem cell transplantation. One entry per CDR3 protein results from TCRdb running MiXCR on the RT-PCR reads. The sample carries roughly 940,000 distinct CDR3 sequences, about 20% recorded once. The specimen sequenced was blood, either unsorted or a sorted T cell fraction (not recorded which). The origin of the receptors is a human donor who was either an allogeneic HSCT recipient or a stem cell or donor lymphocyte infusion donor (not recorded which). It is not recorded whose cells these are; they may come from a transplant donor. CDR3s leave out the opening cysteine and the closing phenylalanine or tryptophan. The D gene is left open where the match is weak. Clone size is given for some rows only: seen once, a few or many times, or a class if the clone is expanded.

j_call: TRBJ1-5
d_call: .
v_call: TRBV12-3/TRBV12-4
clone_size: few
cdr3_aa: ASSSDTRQPQH

j_call: TRBJ2-3
d_call: .
v_call: TRBV29-1
clone_size: many
cdr3_aa: SVGTITDTQY

j_call: TRBJ2-1
d_call: TRBD2
v_call: TRBV7-2
clone_size: .
cdr3_aa: ASSYYRTRPDEQF

j_call: TRBJ1-5
d_call: .
v_call: TRBV6-1
clone_size: .
cdr3_aa: ASGRLANQPQH

j_call: TRBJ1-3
d_call: .
v_call: TRBV21-1
clone_size: .
cdr3_aa: ASSRGVAGNTIY

j_call: TRBJ1-1
d_call: .
v_call: TRBV5-1
clone_size: .
cdr3_aa: ASSFLTVNTEAF

j_call: TRBJ2-2
d_call: .
v_call: TRBV12-3/TRBV12-4
clone_size: .
cdr3_aa: ASRGGRGGNTGELF

j_call: TRBJ2-5
d_call: TRBD1
v_call: TRBV14
clone_size: .
cdr3_aa: ASSQELGTEGSETQY

j_call: TRBJ2-7
d_call: .
v_call: TRBV15
clone_size: many
cdr3_aa: ASLPGPY

j_call: TRBJ1-2
d_call: TRBD1
v_call: TRBV11-2
clone_size: few
cdr3_aa: ASSSWTGLTGGYT

j_call: TRBJ2-1
d_call: TRBD1
v_call: TRBV13
clone_size: many
cdr3_aa: ASSHPTGGPYNEQF

j_call: TRBJ2-3
d_call: TRBD2
v_call: TRBV12-3/TRBV12-4
clone_size: .
cdr3_aa: ASSFPTGGNSGTDTQY

j_call: TRBJ1-2
d_call: .
v_call: TRBV24-1
clone_size: many
cdr3_aa: ATRAGRNNYGYT

j_call: TRBJ1-5
d_call: .
v_call: TRBV6-2/TRBV6-3
clone_size: .
cdr3_aa: ASSRPASIYNQPQH

j_call: TRBJ1-2
d_call: .
v_call: TRBV12-3/TRBV12-4
clone_size: few
cdr3_aa: ASSSNTGRYGYT

j_call: TRBJ1-1
d_call: .
v_call: TRBV7-9
clone_size: .
cdr3_aa: ASSYGQPVSEAF

j_call: TRBJ1-1
d_call: .
v_call: TRBV4-2
clone_size: .
cdr3_aa: ASSQEEGNTEAF

j_call: TRBJ2-1
d_call: TRBD2
v_call: TRBV9
clone_size: .
cdr3_aa: ASSVASGVFYEQF

j_call: TRBJ2-2
d_call: TRBD1
v_call: TRBV4-3
clone_size: .
cdr3_aa: ASSPLGQGDTGELF

j_call: TRBJ1-6
d_call: TRBD1
v_call: TRBV18
clone_size: .
cdr3_aa: ASSPREAGGFNSPLH

j_call: TRBJ2-1
d_call: .
v_call: TRBV11-3
clone_size: few
cdr3_aa: ASSSDPKSSYNEQF

j_call: TRBJ1-1
d_call: .
v_call: TRBV2
clone_size: .
cdr3_aa: ASSPGSNTEAF

j_call: TRBJ2-1
d_call: .
v_call: TRBV6-5
clone_size: .
cdr3_aa: ASSYTGGGPNEQF

j_call: TRBJ2-7
d_call: .
v_call: TRBV6-5
clone_size: many
cdr3_aa: ASSYEGPTTYEQY

j_call: TRBJ2-5
d_call: TRBD1
v_call: TRBV20-1
clone_size: few
cdr3_aa: SAGGQVGKETQY

j_call: TRBJ2-7
d_call: .
v_call: TRBV4-1
clone_size: .
cdr3_aa: ASSQPSLARHEQY

j_call: TRBJ2-1
d_call: .
v_call: TRBV5-1
clone_size: .
cdr3_aa: ASSAGGTAYNEQF

j_call: TRBJ1-6
d_call: .
v_call: TRBV2
clone_size: .
cdr3_aa: ASDSFMGNSPLH

j_call: TRBJ2-7
d_call: TRBD1
v_call: TRBV11-1
clone_size: many
cdr3_aa: ASSLTGQGISGNFYEQY

j_call: TRBJ1-5
d_call: .
v_call: TRBV6-2/TRBV6-3
clone_size: .
cdr3_aa: ASSSNQLGGSNQPQH

j_call: TRBJ2-1
d_call: TRBD2
v_call: TRBV29-1
clone_size: .
cdr3_aa: SVARVAGAYNEQF

j_call: TRBJ2-3
d_call: TRBD2
v_call: TRBV4-3
clone_size: few
cdr3_aa: ASSQDGSGGDTQY

j_call: TRBJ2-7
d_call: .
v_call: TRBV4-2
clone_size: .
cdr3_aa: ASSQDLFDSSEQY

j_call: TRBJ2-6
d_call: .
v_call: TRBV24-1
clone_size: .
cdr3_aa: ATSEQVRPSGANVLT

j_call: TRBJ2-2
d_call: TRBD2
v_call: TRBV20-1
clone_size: .
cdr3_aa: SAKTRTSGSNTGELF

j_call: TRBJ2-1
d_call: .
v_call: TRBV11-2
clone_size: few
cdr3_aa: ASSLMNEQF

j_call: TRBJ1-1
d_call: .
v_call: TRBV6-2/TRBV6-3
clone_size: few
cdr3_aa: ASSLKVKAF

j_call: TRBJ2-7
d_call: .
v_call: TRBV7-2
clone_size: many
cdr3_aa: ASSFQDSWGREQY

j_call: TRBJ2-1
d_call: .
v_call: TRBV25-1
clone_size: few
cdr3_aa: ASSGFPSPGRTYNEQF

j_call: TRBJ2-5
d_call: TRBD2
v_call: TRBV7-9
clone_size: .
cdr3_aa: ASSLAMASGGQETQY

j_call: TRBJ2-3
d_call: .
v_call: TRBV12-3/TRBV12-4
clone_size: many
cdr3_aa: ASSTAGDTQY

j_call: TRBJ2-1
d_call: .
v_call: TRBV6-1
clone_size: .
cdr3_aa: ASSGYVNEQF

j_call: TRBJ2-2
d_call: .
v_call: TRBV20-1
clone_size: few
cdr3_aa: SARLGVRNTGELF

j_call: TRBJ2-1
d_call: TRBD2
v_call: TRBV4-2
clone_size: .
cdr3_aa: ASSQDGEGGPFNEQF

j_call: TRBJ1-1
d_call: TRBD1
v_call: TRBV6-1
clone_size: few
cdr3_aa: ASSAPLGQGETEAF

j_call: TRBJ2-1
d_call: .
v_call: TRBV4-3
clone_size: few
cdr3_aa: ASSQEGGFDEQF

j_call: TRBJ1-5
d_call: .
v_call: TRBV6-5
clone_size: few
cdr3_aa: ASSSPGEGVSNQPQH

j_call: TRBJ1-5
d_call: .
v_call: TRBV3-1
clone_size: once
cdr3_aa: ASSQDPGKGQPQH

j_call: TRBJ2-7
d_call: .
v_call: TRBV21-1
clone_size: .
cdr3_aa: ASSSAGQVPSYEQY

j_call: TRBJ2-3
d_call: TRBD2
v_call: TRBV12-3/TRBV12-4
clone_size: .
cdr3_aa: ASRRLAGGLYTQY

j_call: TRBJ2-7
d_call: .
v_call: TRBV5-1
clone_size: few
cdr3_aa: ASSLSGRSVSSYEQY

j_call: TRBJ2-3
d_call: TRBD2
v_call: TRBV24-1
clone_size: few
cdr3_aa: ATSGGEGIHTDTQY

j_call: TRBJ1-2
d_call: .
v_call: TRBV7-9
clone_size: .
cdr3_aa: ASSLGGVGRPVSGYT

j_call: TRBJ1-1
d_call: TRBD1
v_call: TRBV11-2
clone_size: few
cdr3_aa: ASSSHRTGWLTEAF

j_call: TRBJ2-7
d_call: TRBD2
v_call: TRBV6-5
clone_size: .
cdr3_aa: ASSYSILAGGYEQY